This record concerns one T cell receptor (beta chain) sequence. The antigen is undetermined. These data come from a study of radiation and T cells in renal cell carcinoma. Regarding the study as a whole: No pretreatment tumor biopsies were available for baseline clonotypes.

Measured with immunoSEQ multiplex PCR; TCRdb has only the in-frame clones, and not every one. The table shows tens of thousands of clones, with around 80% occurring only once. Time point described: blood 4 weeks post-SBRT, at nephrectomy. The treatment was: 15 Gy SBRT to primary tumor, nephrectomy 4 weeks later. Blood was sampled at baseline, 2 weeks and 4 weeks after SBRT. This CDR3 region has 15 residues. Germline V gene lookup returns CDR1 SGDLS and CDR2 YYNGEE. The trim removed 0 bases at V and 4 bases at J, leaving 6 bases unmatched. The gene calls are TRBV9 and TRBJ2-7; TRBD1 aligns across 8 bases. The clonotype originates from a man aged 55 to 69 with renal cell carcinoma. This specimen was blood, taken from a patient whose treatment included radiotherapy and nephrectomy. The chain's CDR3 is CASSVAGGDTYEQYF. The CDR3 nucleotides are TGTGCCAGCAGCGTAGCAGGGGGCGACACTTACGAGCAGTACTTC.